The 8 T cell receptor beta chains below come from one sample, sequenced in a study of T cell repertoires in cytomegalovirus infection. Their cognate antigens are unknown. TCRdb redid the calling of the reads with MiXCR, one entry per CDR3 protein. Of tens of thousands of distinct CDR3 sequences in the sample, 15% to 25% were seen once. Sample: CD8+ T cells from cultured PBMCs, taken from culture after CMV antigen stimulation. These TCRs come from a human donor in good health (CMV status not recorded). Some clones in this sample may be carry-over from other donors' samples.

The table lists this clonotype with a few counts. This chain links TRBV7-9 with TRBJ1-3, with D possibly TRBD1 on 6 matching bases. Trimming stripped 5 bases from V and 6 bases from J, with 14 bases between. Looked up from germline, CDR1 is SEHNR and CDR2 is FQNEAQ (reference sequence). CDR3 length: 14 amino acids. CDR3 nucleotides: TGTGCCAGCAGCGCTGGGGGCAGGTTAAACACCATATATTTT. Encoded protein: CASSAGGRLNTIYF.

The DNA of the CDR3 is TGTGCCAGCAGTGGGGAGTCACGTGGGACAGGGCCCCAGCATTTT. It encodes CASSGESRGTGPQHF. The chain employs TRBV28 and TRBJ1-5; 8 bases match TRBD1. V dropped 5 bases and J dropped 9; count of bases not matched to a gene: 12. This CDR3 has 15 residues. The germline gives CDR1 MDHEN, CDR2 SYDVKM.

V and J are TRBV6-1 and TRBJ1-1; no clear D. Germline CDR1 is MNHNS and CDR2 is SASEGT. CDR3 size: 15 residues. V shed 7 bases and J shed 0 bases, with 15 bases lying between them. The CDR3 DNA reads as TGTGCCAGCAAAGAGGACCGTGGTTTGAACACTGAAGCTTTCTTT. Translation: CASKEDRGLNTEAFF.

This clonotype was detected a few times. The gene calls are TRBV6-2 or TRBV6-3 and TRBJ2-3; 8 bases are shared with TRBD1. CDR1 is MNHEY and CDR2 is SVGEGT in the germline V gene. CDR3 length equals 15 residues. J was trimmed by 5 bases and V by 1 base; bases with no gene match: 5. The CDR3: CASSYYDRGEDTQYF. Here the CDR3 DNA reads TGTGCCAGCAGTTACTATGACAGGGGTGAAGATACGCAGTATTTT.

This clonotype has only a few counts. The rearrangement joins TRBV24-1 to TRBJ2-1; D possibly corresponds to TRBD1 (5 bases). V was pared by 7 bases and J by 5 bases, with 8 bases between. The CDR3 length is 12 residues. The germline gives CDR1 KGHDR, CDR2 SFDVKD. CDR3 loop: CATRRGDNEQFF. CDR3 DNA sequence: TGTGCCACCAGAAGGGGTGACAATGAGCAGTTCTTC.

The chain employs TRBV11-2 and TRBJ2-3; D could derive from TRBD1 or TRBD2 (6 bases each). The CDR3 runs to 15 residues. Trimming took off 1 base at V and 3 bases at J, with 11 bases between the two ends. Germline V gene sequence: CDR1 SGHAT, CDR2 FQNNGV. The CDR3 coding sequence is TGTGCCAGCAGCTTAGGGGGGGCGGTGACAGATACGCAGTATTTT. It specifies CASSLGGAVTDTQYF.

This clonotype was recorded a few times. V usage is TRBV2 and J usage is TRBJ1-1; 7 bases match TRBD1. After removal of 8 bases from V and 3 bases from J, the junction contained 12 bases not matched to a gene. The germline CDR1 and CDR2 sequences are SNHLY and FYNNEI. The CDR3 loop spans 15 amino acids. CDR3 DNA: TGTGCCAGCCGGGACAGTTTGAGTATGGACACTGAAGCTTTCTTT. It translates to CASRDSLSMDTEAFF. The variable domain in full, completed from reference TRBV2 and TRBJ1-1, reads EPEVTQTPSHQVTQMGQEVILRCVPISNHLYFYWYRQILGQKVEFLVSFYNNEISEKSEIFDDQFSVERPDGSNFTLKIRSTKLEDSAMYFCASRDSLSMDTEAFFGQGTRLTVV.

This chain uses TRBV4-2 with TRBJ2-3; D is possibly TRBD1 (6 bases). Germline CDR1 is LGHNA and CDR2 is YNFKEQ. This CDR3 is 16 amino acids long. Trimming shortened V by 0 bases and J by 2 bases, and 12 bases separated the two germline ends. In DNA form, the CDR3 reads TGTGCCAGCAGCCAAGAGGGGGCCTTCGTCACAGATACGCAGTATTTT. Its protein is CASSQEGAFVTDTQYF.